This T cell receptor beta chain was observed in a study of blood T cell repertoires in COVID-19. Background on the study: Material from acute and convalescent COVID-19 was sourced from the United States, Italy and Spain.

In the original processing: Amplification of reference gene primers was used by the study to estimate nucleated cell counts. Some clones are missing from TCRdb's copy, which holds only in-frame ones; the method was immunoSEQ multiplex PCR. The V and J calls and clone size are taken from that table; D and trimming were inferred from the DNA. The data hold roughly 150,000 clones, with about nine tenths observed a single time. This clone has more than one count but fewer than ten. The CDR3 length is 14 residues. CDR1 is SGHDN, CDR2 FVKESK, per germline. The junction had 3 bases not matched to a gene; V was cut back by 6 bases and J by 2 bases. Allocation to cohorts depended on clinical history reported by the participants. All recovered Cohort 3 donors got two negative PCRs, got clearance, or saw symptom resolution.

Material: PBMCs or T cells enriched from blood (not recorded which). The sequence was obtained from a man in his fifties or sixties who had recovered from COVID-19. The chain joins TRBV14 to TRBJ2-5, with 10 bases matching TRBD1. DNA of the CDR3: TGTGCCAGCAGTCGGGACAGGGGACAAGAGACCCAGTACTTC. It specifies CASSRDRGQETQYF.